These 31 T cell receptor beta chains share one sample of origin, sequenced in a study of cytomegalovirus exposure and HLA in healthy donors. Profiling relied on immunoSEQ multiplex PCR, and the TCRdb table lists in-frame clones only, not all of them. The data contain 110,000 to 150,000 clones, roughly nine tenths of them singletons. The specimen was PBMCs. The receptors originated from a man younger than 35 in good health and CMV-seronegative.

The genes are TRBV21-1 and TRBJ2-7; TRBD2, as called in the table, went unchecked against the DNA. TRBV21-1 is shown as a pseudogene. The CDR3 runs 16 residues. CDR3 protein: CASSNLGGDSAYEQYV. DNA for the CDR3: TGTGCCAGCAGCAATTTGGGGGGTGACAGTGCCTACGAGCAGTACGTC.

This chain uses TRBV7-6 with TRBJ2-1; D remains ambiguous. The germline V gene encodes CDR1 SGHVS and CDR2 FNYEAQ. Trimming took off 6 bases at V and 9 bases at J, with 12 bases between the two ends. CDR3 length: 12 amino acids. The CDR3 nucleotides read TGTGCCAGCAGTTCTCTTCCCGTTGAGCAGTTCTTC. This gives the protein CASSSLPVEQFF.

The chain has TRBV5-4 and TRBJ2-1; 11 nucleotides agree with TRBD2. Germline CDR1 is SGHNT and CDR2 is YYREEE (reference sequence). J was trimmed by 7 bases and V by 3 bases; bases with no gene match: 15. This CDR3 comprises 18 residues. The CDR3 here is CASSSQTSGRGFLNEQFF. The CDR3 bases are TGTGCCAGCAGCTCACAAACTAGCGGGAGAGGGTTTTTGAATGAGCAGTTCTTC.

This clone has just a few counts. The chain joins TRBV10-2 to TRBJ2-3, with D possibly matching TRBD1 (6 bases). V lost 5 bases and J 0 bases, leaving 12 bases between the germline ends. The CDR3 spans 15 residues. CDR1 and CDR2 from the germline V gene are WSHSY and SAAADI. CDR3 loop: CASSTGMGSTDTQYF. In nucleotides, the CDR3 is TGCGCCAGCAGTACAGGGATGGGAAGCACAGATACGCAGTATTTT.

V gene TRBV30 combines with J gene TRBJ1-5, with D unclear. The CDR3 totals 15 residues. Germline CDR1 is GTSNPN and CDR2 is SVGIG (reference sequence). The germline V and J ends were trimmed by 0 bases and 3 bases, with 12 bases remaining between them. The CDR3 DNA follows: TGTGCCTGGAGTGTACGCGGTCCCGCCAATCAGCCCCAGCATTTT. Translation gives CAWSVRGPANQPQHF.

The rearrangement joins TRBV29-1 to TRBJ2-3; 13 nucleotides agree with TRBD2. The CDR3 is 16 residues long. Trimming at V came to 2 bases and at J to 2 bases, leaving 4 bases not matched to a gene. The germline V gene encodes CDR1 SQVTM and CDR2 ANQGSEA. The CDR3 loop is CSVEQGLAGITDTQYF. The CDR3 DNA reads TGCAGCGTTGAACAGGGACTAGCGGGGATCACAGATACGCAGTATTTT.

The CDR3 reads CASSQRQALNTEAFF. The DNA of the CDR3 is TGCGCCAGCAGCCAGAGACAGGCCTTGAACACTGAAGCTTTCTTT. This rearrangement joins TRBV5-1 to TRBJ1-1; a weak D match, TRBD1 (6 bases). CDR3 length: 15 amino acids. Trimming left V 4 bases short and J 0 bases short, with 13 bases between. Germline V gives CDR1 SGHRS, CDR2 YFSETQ. Complete variable domain (other parts from reference TRBV5-1 and TRBJ1-1): KAGVTQTPRYLIKTRGQQVTLSCSPISGHRSVSWYQQTPGQGLQFLFEYFSETQRNKGNFPGRFSGRQFSNSRSEMNVSTLELGDSALYLCASSQRQALNTEAFFGQGTRLTVV.

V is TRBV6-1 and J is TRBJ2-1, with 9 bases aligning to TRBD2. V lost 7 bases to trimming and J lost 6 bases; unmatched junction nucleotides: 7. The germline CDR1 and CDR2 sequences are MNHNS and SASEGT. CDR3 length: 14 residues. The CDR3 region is CASTRSSGVNEQFF. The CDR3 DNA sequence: TGTGCCAGCACACGTTCTAGCGGGGTCAATGAGCAGTTCTTC.

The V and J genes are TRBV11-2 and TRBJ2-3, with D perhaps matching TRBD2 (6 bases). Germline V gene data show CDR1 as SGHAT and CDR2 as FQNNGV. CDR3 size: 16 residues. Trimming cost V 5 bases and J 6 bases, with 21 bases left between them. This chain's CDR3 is CASSLATSGKGDTQYF. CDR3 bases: TGTGCCAGCAGCCTTGCGACTAGTGGGAAAGGGGATACGCAGTATTTT.

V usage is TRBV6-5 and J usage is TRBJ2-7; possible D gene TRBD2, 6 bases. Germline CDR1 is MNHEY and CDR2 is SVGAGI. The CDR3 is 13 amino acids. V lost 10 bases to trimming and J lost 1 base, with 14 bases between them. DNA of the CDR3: TGTGCCACCACGACCGGGGGATCCTACGAGCAGTACTTC. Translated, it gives CATTTGGSYEQYF.

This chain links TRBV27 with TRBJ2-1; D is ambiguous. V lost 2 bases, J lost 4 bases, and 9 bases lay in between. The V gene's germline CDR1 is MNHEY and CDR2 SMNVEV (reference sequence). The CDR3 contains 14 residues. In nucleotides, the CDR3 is TGTGCCAGCAGTTTAATCGCAGGTTACAATGAGCAGTTCTTC. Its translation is CASSLIAGYNEQFF.

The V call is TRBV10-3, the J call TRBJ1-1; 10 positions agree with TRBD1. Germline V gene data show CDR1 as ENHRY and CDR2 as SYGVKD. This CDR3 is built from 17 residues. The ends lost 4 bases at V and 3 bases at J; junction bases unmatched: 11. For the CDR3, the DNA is TGTGCCATCAGTGGACAGGGGGCGTTCGGTTGGGACACTGAAGCTTTCTTT. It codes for CAISGQGAFGWDTEAFF.

The CDR3 DNA reads as TGTGCCAGCAGCTTAATTGGGGCGGGAGGGGTCAATGAGCAGTTCTTC. Amino acid sequence: CASSLIGAGGVNEQFF. The rearrangement links TRBV7-2 to TRBJ2-1; 9 bases map to TRBD2. The CDR3 sequence is 16 residues long. Unmatched junction bases numbered 8, after V lost 2 bases and J lost 6 bases. CDR1 and CDR2 (germline): SGHTA, FQGNSA.

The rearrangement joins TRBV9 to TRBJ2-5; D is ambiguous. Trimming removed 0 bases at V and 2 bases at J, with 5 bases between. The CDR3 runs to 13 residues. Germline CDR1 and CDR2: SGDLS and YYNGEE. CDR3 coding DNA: TGTGCCAGCAGCGTAGGAGTGCAAGAGACCCAGTACTTC. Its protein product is CASSVGVQETQYF.

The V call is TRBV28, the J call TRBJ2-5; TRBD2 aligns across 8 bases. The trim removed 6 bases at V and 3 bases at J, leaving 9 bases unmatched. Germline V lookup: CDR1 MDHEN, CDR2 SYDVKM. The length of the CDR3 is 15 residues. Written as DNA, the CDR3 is TGTGCCAGCAGCTCCGGCGGAGCGGGAGAAGAGACCCAGTACTTC. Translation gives CASSSGGAGEETQYF.

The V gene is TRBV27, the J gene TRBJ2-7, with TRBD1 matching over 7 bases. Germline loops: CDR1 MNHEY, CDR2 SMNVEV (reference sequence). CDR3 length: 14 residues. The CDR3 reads CIKKQGWVASEQYV. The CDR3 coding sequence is TGTATAAAAAAACAGGGGTGGGTAGCCAGCGAGCAGTACGTC.

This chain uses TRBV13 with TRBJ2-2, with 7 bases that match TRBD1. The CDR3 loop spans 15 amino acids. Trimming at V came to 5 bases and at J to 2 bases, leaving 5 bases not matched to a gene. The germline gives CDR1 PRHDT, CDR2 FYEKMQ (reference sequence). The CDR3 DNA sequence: TGTGCCAGCAGCAGACAGGGACCCAACACCGGGGAGCTGTTTTTT. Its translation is CASSRQGPNTGELFF.

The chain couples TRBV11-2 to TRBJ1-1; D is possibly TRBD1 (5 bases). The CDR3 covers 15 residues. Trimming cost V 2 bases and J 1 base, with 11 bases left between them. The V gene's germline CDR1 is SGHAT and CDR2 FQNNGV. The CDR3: CASSLNSGPNTEAFF. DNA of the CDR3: TGTGCCAGCAGCTTAAACTCAGGGCCGAACACTGAAGCTTTCTTT.

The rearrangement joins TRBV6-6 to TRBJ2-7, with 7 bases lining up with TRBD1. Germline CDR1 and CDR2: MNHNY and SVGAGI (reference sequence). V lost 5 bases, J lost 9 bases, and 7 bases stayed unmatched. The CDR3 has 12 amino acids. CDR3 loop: CASSKDRLGQYV. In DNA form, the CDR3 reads TGTGCCAGCAGTAAGGACAGGTTAGGGCAGTACGTC.

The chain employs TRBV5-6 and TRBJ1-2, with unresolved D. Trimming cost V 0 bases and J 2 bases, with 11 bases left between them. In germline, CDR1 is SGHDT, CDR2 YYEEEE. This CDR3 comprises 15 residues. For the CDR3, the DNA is TGTGCCAGCAGCTTGGTAGGAGGATCAAACTATGGCTACACCTTC. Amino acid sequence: CASSLVGGSNYGYTF.

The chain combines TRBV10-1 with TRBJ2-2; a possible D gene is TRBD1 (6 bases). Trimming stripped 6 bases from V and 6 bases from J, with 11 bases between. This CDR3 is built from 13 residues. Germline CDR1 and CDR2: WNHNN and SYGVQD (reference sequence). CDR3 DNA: TGCGCCAGCAGCGAACAGGGAGCCGGGGAGCTGTTTTTT. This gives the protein CASSEQGAGELFF.

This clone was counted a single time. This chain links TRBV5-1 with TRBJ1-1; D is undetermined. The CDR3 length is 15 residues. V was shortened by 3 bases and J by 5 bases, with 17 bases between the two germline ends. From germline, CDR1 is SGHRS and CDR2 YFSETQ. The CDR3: CASSSSLAGGTEAFF. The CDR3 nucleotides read TGCGCCAGCAGCTCATCCTTGGCAGGAGGTACTGAAGCTTTCTTT.

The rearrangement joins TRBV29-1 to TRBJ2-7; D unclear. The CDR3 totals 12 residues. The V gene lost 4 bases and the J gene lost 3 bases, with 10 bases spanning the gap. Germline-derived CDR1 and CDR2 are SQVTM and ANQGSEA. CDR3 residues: CSVGPLFYEQYV. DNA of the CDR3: TGCAGCGTTGGGCCACTATTCTACGAGCAGTACGTC.

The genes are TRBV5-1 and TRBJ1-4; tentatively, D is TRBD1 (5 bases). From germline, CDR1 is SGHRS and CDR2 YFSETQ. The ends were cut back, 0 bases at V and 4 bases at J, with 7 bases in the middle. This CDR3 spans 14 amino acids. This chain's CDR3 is CASSLGQINEKLFF. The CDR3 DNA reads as TGCGCCAGCAGCTTGGGACAGATTAATGAAAAACTGTTTTTT.

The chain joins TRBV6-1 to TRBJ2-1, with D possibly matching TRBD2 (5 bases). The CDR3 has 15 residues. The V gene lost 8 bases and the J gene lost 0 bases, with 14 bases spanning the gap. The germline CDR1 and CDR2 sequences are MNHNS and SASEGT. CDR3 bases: TGTGCCAGCTGTACGACGGGAAGCTCCTACAATGAGCAGTTCTTC. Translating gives CASCTTGSSYNEQFF.

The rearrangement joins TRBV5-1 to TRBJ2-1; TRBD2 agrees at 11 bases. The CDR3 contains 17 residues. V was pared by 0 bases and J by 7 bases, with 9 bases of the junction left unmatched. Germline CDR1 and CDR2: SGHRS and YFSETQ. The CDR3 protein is CASSLGTSGRLLNEQFF. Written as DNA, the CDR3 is TGCGCCAGCAGCTTGGGAACTAGCGGGAGACTGTTGAATGAGCAGTTCTTC.

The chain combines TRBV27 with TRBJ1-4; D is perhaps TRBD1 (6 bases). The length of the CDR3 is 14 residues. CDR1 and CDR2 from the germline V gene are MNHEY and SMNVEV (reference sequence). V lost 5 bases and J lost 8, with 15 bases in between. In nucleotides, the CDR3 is TGTGCCAGCAGTATCACCCCGGACAGAGAAAAACTGTTTTTT. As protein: CASSITPDREKLFF.

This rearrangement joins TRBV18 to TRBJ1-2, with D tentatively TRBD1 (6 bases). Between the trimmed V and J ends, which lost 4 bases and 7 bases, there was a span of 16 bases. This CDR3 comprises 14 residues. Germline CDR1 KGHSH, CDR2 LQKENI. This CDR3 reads CASSRDLDRPGYTF. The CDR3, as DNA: TGTGCCAGCTCACGGGATTTAGACAGGCCTGGCTACACCTTC.

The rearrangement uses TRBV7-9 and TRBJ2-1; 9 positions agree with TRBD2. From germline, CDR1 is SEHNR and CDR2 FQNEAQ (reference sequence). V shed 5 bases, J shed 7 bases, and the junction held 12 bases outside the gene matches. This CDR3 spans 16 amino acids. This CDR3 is CASSPQAGGEKNEQFF. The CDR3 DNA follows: TGTGCCAGCAGCCCCCAAGCGGGAGGAGAGAAAAATGAGCAGTTCTTC.

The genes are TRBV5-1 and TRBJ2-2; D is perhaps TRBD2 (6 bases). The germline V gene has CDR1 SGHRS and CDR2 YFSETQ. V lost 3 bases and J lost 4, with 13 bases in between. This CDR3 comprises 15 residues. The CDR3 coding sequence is TGCGCCAGCAGCTCGTCCCGGGGGTTCACCGGGGAGCTGTTTTTT. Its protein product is CASSSSRGFTGELFF.

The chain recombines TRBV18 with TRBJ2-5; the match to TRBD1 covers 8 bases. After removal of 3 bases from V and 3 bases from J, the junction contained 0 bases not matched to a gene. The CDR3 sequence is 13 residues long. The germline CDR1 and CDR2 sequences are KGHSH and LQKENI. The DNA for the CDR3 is TGTGCCAGCTCACCGACAGGGGAAGAGACCCAGTACTTC. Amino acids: CASSPTGEETQYF.